What follows are 3 T cell receptor beta chains derived from one specimen sequenced in a study of shared clonotypes between healthy human individuals. Using immunoSEQ multiplex PCR, the repertoire was profiled, and TCRdb retains in-frame clones only, with some absent. The sample holds roughly 700,000 clones; about 74% are singletons and the top ten take about 1.8%. Sequenced material: memory CD4+ T cells sorted from blood. Described subset: CD45RA-negative fraction. Source of these receptors: a woman aged 25 to 39 in good health.

At least ten counts were recorded for this clone. The V and J genes are TRBV7-9 and TRBJ1-5; 9 positions match TRBD1. The V segment lost 2 bases and the J segment 4 bases; nucleotides outside the gene matches: 15. The CDR3 loop spans 19 amino acids. Germline CDR1 SEHNR, CDR2 FQNEAQ (reference sequence). For the CDR3, the DNA is TGTGCCAGCAGCTTATACGTACCGGGACAGGGCATTTTAAATCAGCCCCAGCATTTT. Encoded protein: CASSLYVPGQGILNQPQHF.

The CDR3 nucleotides are TGTGCCAGCACAACCCACGGGACTAGCGTAGATACGCAGTATTTT. It is translated as CASTTHGTSVDTQYF. The rearrangement joins TRBV2 to TRBJ2-3; 10 bases are a match to TRBD2. CDR1 and CDR2 (germline): SNHLY, FYNNEI. V trimming: 7 bases; J trimming: 5 bases; junction bases outside the gene matches: 9. The CDR3 loop spans 15 amino acids.

This clone appeared many times. This chain links TRBV6-5 with TRBJ1-2; D remains unclear. The CDR3 runs 12 residues. The V end lost 6 bases, the J end lost 7 bases, and 12 bases lay between the germline ends. Looked up from germline, CDR1 is MNHEY and CDR2 is SVGAGI. CDR3 in amino acids: CASRFSKGGYTF. The DNA of the CDR3 is TGTGCCAGCAGGTTCAGTAAGGGTGGCTACACCTTC.